Presented here are 32 T cell receptor beta chains from one specimen sequenced in a study of cytomegalovirus exposure and HLA in healthy donors. Researchers ran the PCR with 60 Vbeta and 13 Jbeta primers. Only in-frame clones appear in the TCRdb table, and some are missing; sequencing was by immunoSEQ multiplex PCR. The data contain around 200,000 clones, roughly four fifths of them seen just once; the ten biggest clones take up about 1.6%. The sequenced material came from PBMCs. All receptors come from a man aged 50-60 years in good health and CMV-seronegative.

The CDR3 nucleotides read TGTGCCAGCCAACCACCTCCCTGCCCCGAGCAGTACTTC. This encodes CASQPPPCPEQYF. V is TRBV21-1 and J is TRBJ2-5; no check of the table's D call, TRBD2, against the DNA was made. The end of the DNA aligns better with TRBJ2-7, so the J call may be wrong. TRBV21-1 is tagged as a pseudogene. This CDR3 has 13 residues.

The count of this clone is one. The chain has TRBV28 and TRBJ1-5; no reliable D call. CDR3 length: 12 residues. V was pared by 5 bases and J by 5 bases, with 7 bases between. The V gene's germline CDR1 is MDHEN and CDR2 SYDVKM. In DNA, the CDR3 is TGTGCCAGCAGTCTAGAGGATCAGCCCCAGCATTTT. This codes for CASSLEDQPQHF. The variable domain in full, with the rest retrieved from reference TRBV28 and TRBJ1-5, is DVKVTQSSRYLVKRTGEKVFLECVQDMDHENMFWYRQDPGLGLRLIYFSYDVKMKEKGDIPEGYSVSREKKERFSLILESASTNQTSMYLCASSLEDQPQHFGDGTRLSIL.

This chain links TRBV6-1 with TRBJ2-5; 7 nucleotides agree with TRBD2. The CDR3 consists of 14 residues. Germline CDR1 MNHNS, CDR2 SASEGT. With V trimmed by 6 bases and J by 4 bases, 8 bases remained unmatched. CDR3 sequence reads: CASRRGEWAETQYF. CDR3 nucleotides: TGTGCCAGCAGACGGGGGGAGTGGGCAGAGACCCAGTACTTC.

The CDR3 region is CASSPIRASNTGELFF. Written as DNA, the CDR3 is TGTGCCAGCAGCCCCATTAGAGCCTCAAACACCGGGGAGCTGTTTTTT. The gene calls are TRBV7-2 and TRBJ2-2; no reliable D call. This CDR3 region has 16 residues. Germline V CDR1 and CDR2: SGHTA, FQGNSA. V lost 5 bases and J lost 2, with 15 bases in between.

This clone appeared a few times. V and J are TRBV7-2 and TRBJ1-5; no clear D gene. V lost 4 bases to trimming and J lost 4 bases, with 8 bases between them. Germline values: CDR1 SGHTA, CDR2 FQGNSA. The CDR3 consists of 13 residues. The CDR3: CASSYSWNQPQHF. CDR3 nucleotides: TGTGCCAGCAGCTATAGCTGGAATCAGCCCCAGCATTTT. The full variable domain, in which reference TRBV7-2 and TRBJ1-5 provide the parts outside the CDR3, is GAGVSQSPSNKVTEKGKDVELRCDPISGHTALYWYRQSLGQGLEFLIYFQGNSAPDKSGLPSDRFSAERTGGSVSTLTIQRTQQEDSAVYLCASSYSWNQPQHFGDGTRLSIL.

This chain uses TRBV7-9 with TRBJ1-4, with D perhaps TRBD1 (5 bases). The V end lost 4 bases, the J end lost 5 bases, and 14 bases lay between the germline ends. CDR1 SEHNR and CDR2 FQNEAQ come from the germline V gene (reference sequence). The CDR3 consists of 15 residues. The CDR3 sequence is CASSSTRGANEKLFF. CDR3 coding DNA: TGTGCCAGCAGCTCGACCCGTGGGGCCAATGAAAAACTGTTTTTT.

This clone showed up just a few times. J is TRBJ2-1 and V is TRBV27, with 8 positions matching TRBD2. Germline CDR1 is MNHEY and CDR2 is SMNVEV (reference sequence). V was clipped by 5 bases and J by 4 bases; unmatched bases: 10. The length of the CDR3 is 16 residues. Here the CDR3 DNA reads TGTGCCAGCAGTAGCGGGAGCCTCTTCCCTTACAATGAGCAGTTCTTC. Protein: CASSSGSLFPYNEQFF.

The V call is TRBV28, the J call TRBJ2-7, with 8 bases identical to TRBD1. The germline V gene encodes CDR1 MDHEN and CDR2 SYDVKM. The CDR3 extends over 16 amino acids. V shed 3 bases and J 1 base; nucleotides not matched to a gene: 8. CDR3 loop: CASSFQGAGLSYEQYF. CDR3 DNA: TGTGCCAGCAGTTTTCAGGGGGCTGGTTTGTCCTACGAGCAGTACTTC. Complete variable domain (other parts from reference TRBV28 and TRBJ2-7): DVKVTQSSRYLVKRTGEKVFLECVQDMDHENMFWYRQDPGLGLRLIYFSYDVKMKEKGDIPEGYSVSREKKERFSLILESASTNQTSMYLCASSFQGAGLSYEQYFGPGTRLTVT.

This clone was seen only a few times. The genes are TRBV7-3 and TRBJ1-1, with D perhaps TRBD1 (5 bases). This CDR3 spans 15 amino acids. The V gene's germline CDR1 is SGHTA and CDR2 FQGTGA. V shed 4 bases and J shed 2 bases, with 14 bases lying between them. Here the CDR3 DNA reads TGTGCCAGCAGCTCACAGGTGGCGCCCAACACTGAAGCTTTCTTT. Amino acid sequence: CASSSQVAPNTEAFF.

The chain links TRBV5-1 to TRBJ2-3, with D possibly matching TRBD2 (6 bases). The V end was cut by 0 bases, the J end by 1 base, with 12 bases between. This CDR3 has 16 amino acids. Germline loops: CDR1 SGHRS, CDR2 YFSETQ. The CDR3 loop is CASSLAGVGRTDTQYF. CDR3 sequence (DNA): TGCGCCAGCAGCTTGGCGGGGGTCGGCCGCACAGATACGCAGTATTTT. The variable domain in full, completed from reference TRBV5-1 and TRBJ2-3, reads KAGVTQTPRYLIKTRGQQVTLSCSPISGHRSVSWYQQTPGQGLQFLFEYFSETQRNKGNFPGRFSGRQFSNSRSEMNVSTLELGDSALYLCASSLAGVGRTDTQYFGPGTRLTVL.

The chain couples TRBV5-6 to TRBJ2-3, with TRBD2 as a possible D gene (7 bases). This CDR3 region has 18 residues. Trimming pared 6 bases from V and 6 bases from J, leaving 29 bases between. Germline V gene lookup returns CDR1 SGHDT and CDR2 YYEEEE. CDR3 DNA sequence: TGTGCCAGCAAACTCGCCCCCCTTCGGAGGGGGGGAGCCGATACGCAGTATTTT. This encodes CASKLAPLRRGGADTQYF.

To note about this clone: At one end, the junction sequence differs from germline, possibly due to a read error. This chain joins TRBV7-9 and TRBJ1-6; D not certain. This CDR3 is 16 amino acids long. CDR1 and CDR2 (germline): SEHNR, FQNEAQ (reference sequence). DNA of the CDR3: TGTTCCAGCAGCTCCCCAGGAGGCTCCTATAATTCACCCCTCCACTTT. Protein product: CSSSSPGGSYNSPLHF.

The table lists this clone with a count of one. The rearrangement uses TRBV5-1 and TRBJ2-1; a weak D match, TRBD2 (5 bases). The CDR3 has 13 amino acids. Germline lookup yields CDR1 SGHRS and CDR2 YFSETQ. V lost 4 bases and J 5 bases, leaving 10 bases between the germline ends. CDR3 sequence (DNA): TGCGCCAGCAGCCCAGGACTCCACAATGAGCAGTTCTTC. It encodes CASSPGLHNEQFF.

V and J are TRBV6-4 and TRBJ2-1; D may be TRBD2 (7 bases). V gave up 2 bases and J gave up 8 bases, with 13 bases separating them. Germline values: CDR1 MRHNA, CDR2 SNTAGT. The CDR3 is 14 residues long. CDR3: CASSDTGGRDEQFF. Here the CDR3 DNA reads TGTGCCAGCAGTGACACCGGGGGGCGTGATGAGCAGTTCTTC.

Notes on this clone: Other nucleotide sequences from this sample produce the same CDR3. V usage is TRBV27 and J usage is TRBJ2-7, with 14 bases lining up with TRBD2. Germline CDR1 is MNHEY and CDR2 is SMNVEV (reference sequence). J lost 6 bases, V lost 9 bases, and 28 bases had no gene match. CDR3 length: 21 residues. CDR3 DNA: TGTGCCAGTAGCCCCATAACACCCGGGACTAGCGGGAGCCGAGGTGGGCTCGAGCAGTACTTC. Translation: CASSPITPGTSGSRGGLEQYF.

This sequence joins TRBV7-6 and TRBJ1-2; 7 nucleotides line up with TRBD1. The CDR3 spans 13 residues. Per germline, CDR1 SGHVS and CDR2 FNYEAQ. Unmatched junction bases numbered 2, after V lost 1 base and J lost 6 bases. CDR3 residues: CASSLGQGNGYTF. As DNA, the CDR3 is TGTGCCAGCAGCTTAGGACAGGGCAATGGCTACACCTTC.

The chain has TRBV5-1 and TRBJ2-3; D possibly corresponds to TRBD1 (5 bases). The CDR3 length is 14 residues. Germline lookup yields CDR1 SGHRS and CDR2 YFSETQ. V gave up 2 bases and J gave up 3 bases, with 10 bases separating them. DNA of the CDR3: TGCGCCAGCAGCTTTAGCCAGGGAACAGATACGCAGTATTTT. Its protein is CASSFSQGTDTQYF.

This clone was counted between two and nine times. The J gene is TRBJ1-5, the V gene TRBV7-2; D might be TRBD1 (5 bases). The length of the CDR3 is 13 residues. Germline V CDR1 and CDR2: SGHTA, FQGNSA. V was pared by 8 bases and J by 4 bases, with 12 bases between. As DNA, the CDR3 is TGTGCCAGCCGCGGGGGGTGGAATCAGCCCCAGCATTTT. Amino acid sequence: CASRGGWNQPQHF. Looking up the rest from reference TRBV7-2 and TRBJ1-5 gives the full variable domain: GAGVSQSPSNKVTEKGKDVELRCDPISGHTALYWYRQSLGQGLEFLIYFQGNSAPDKSGLPSDRFSAERTGGSVSTLTIQRTQQEDSAVYLCASRGGWNQPQHFGDGTRLSIL.

The chain is built from TRBV27 and TRBJ2-5, with D possibly being TRBD1 (5 bases). V was trimmed by 5 bases and J by 2 bases, leaving 12 bases between them. CDR3 length: 14 amino acids. Per germline, CDR1 MNHEY and CDR2 SMNVEV (reference sequence). The DNA of the CDR3 is TGTGCCAGCAGTGTGCAGGGTGGACAAGAGACCCAGTACTTC. Its protein product is CASSVQGGQETQYF.

The chain employs TRBV28 and TRBJ2-4, with a possible D match to TRBD2 (6 bases). The CDR3 is 12 amino acids. Germline lookup yields CDR1 MDHEN and CDR2 SYDVKM. Trimming pared 6 bases from V and 13 bases from J, leaving 16 bases between. DNA for the CDR3: TGTGCCAGCAGGGGATATGGCGGGGTACAGTACTTC. It specifies CASRGYGGVQYF.

The gene calls are TRBV5-4 and TRBJ2-1; 9 bases are shared with TRBD2. Germline V gives CDR1 SGHNT, CDR2 YYREEE (reference sequence). With 5 bases clipped from V and 1 base from J, the junction kept 4 bases outside the gene matches. The CDR3 runs to 15 residues. The CDR3 sequence: CASRRAGGSYNEQFF. Written as DNA, the CDR3 is TGTGCCAGCAGACGGGCGGGGGGGTCCTACAATGAGCAGTTCTTC.

The chain couples TRBV14 to TRBJ2-3, with 14 bases that match TRBD2. Unmatched junction bases numbered 7, after V lost 5 bases and J lost 6 bases. Germline values: CDR1 SGHDN, CDR2 FVKESK. CDR3 length equals 16 residues. CDR3 DNA: TGTGCCAGCAGCGAGGGGACTAGCGGGAGATGGGATACGCAGTATTTT. It encodes CASSEGTSGRWDTQYF.

This chain joins TRBV28 and TRBJ1-4; D gene ambiguous. V was trimmed by 4 bases and J by 4 bases, leaving 10 bases between them. This CDR3 is 14 amino acids long. Germline lookup yields CDR1 MDHEN and CDR2 SYDVKM. CDR3 DNA: TGTGCCAGCAGTTCAGTGCCTCTTAATGAAAAACTGTTTTTT. This sequence encodes CASSSVPLNEKLFF.

The chain employs TRBV6-5 and TRBJ2-1, with D tentatively TRBD1 (5 bases). Trimming took off 2 bases at V and 5 bases at J, with 10 bases between the two ends. The CDR3 covers 14 residues. The germline gives CDR1 MNHEY, CDR2 SVGAGI. CDR3: CASSYRTRNNEQFF. CDR3 bases: TGTGCCAGCAGTTACCGGACAAGGAACAATGAGCAGTTCTTC.

The genes are TRBV5-1 and TRBJ2-1, with D perhaps TRBD1 (6 bases). Germline CDR1 is SGHRS and CDR2 is YFSETQ. This CDR3 spans 14 amino acids. The ends were cut back, 6 bases at V and 7 bases at J, with 17 bases in the middle. The DNA of the CDR3 is TGCGCCAGCATCAAACAGGGAAGGGAGAATGAGCAGTTCTTC. It encodes CASIKQGRENEQFF.

This CDR3 reads CASREPEAFF. CDR3 sequence (DNA): TGTGCCAGCAGGGAGCCAGAAGCTTTCTTT. V gene TRBV6-4 combines with J gene TRBJ1-1; D not resolved. The CDR3 extends over 10 amino acids. The V end lost 6 bases, the J end lost 8 bases, and 7 bases lay between the germline ends. CDR1 MRHNA and CDR2 SNTAGT come from the germline V gene.

The V gene is TRBV6-5, the J gene TRBJ1-1; 7 bases match TRBD1. The germline V gene has CDR1 MNHEY and CDR2 SVGAGI. There are 15 residues in the CDR3. V was clipped by 4 bases and J by 4 bases; unmatched bases: 9. CDR3 amino acids: CASSSPGGSSTEAFF. The CDR3 DNA is TGTGCCAGCAGTTCCCCAGGGGGAAGTAGCACTGAAGCTTTCTTT.

The CDR3 DNA follows: TGTGCCAGCAGCTTGGCGGGGCGACTAAATGAGCAGTTCTTC. It encodes CASSLAGRLNEQFF. V usage is TRBV7-9 and J usage is TRBJ2-1; perhaps TRBD2 as D (6 bases). CDR3 length: 14 amino acids. Trimming took off 3 bases at V and 7 bases at J, with 13 bases between the two ends. Germline loops: CDR1 SEHNR, CDR2 FQNEAQ (reference sequence).

The chain has TRBV4-1 and TRBJ1-2; D unresolved. Germline V gene data show CDR1 as MGHRA and CDR2 as YSYEKL. The CDR3 sequence is 16 residues long. V gave up 4 bases and J gave up 5 bases, with 20 bases separating them. CDR3 sequence (DNA): TGCGCCAGCAGCCGAGAGGGAGCCCAGCCCACTTATGGCTACACCTTC. It codes for CASSREGAQPTYGYTF.

V and J are TRBV2 and TRBJ1-3, with 7 bases lining up with TRBD1. V shed 6 bases, J shed 0 bases, and the junction held 8 bases outside the gene matches. CDR3 size: 16 residues. Germline V gives CDR1 SNHLY, CDR2 FYNNEI. CDR3 in amino acids: CASSLLGQTSGNTIYF. The CDR3 DNA is TGTGCCAGCAGCCTTTTGGGACAGACCTCTGGAAACACCATATATTTT.

The chain has TRBV12-5 and TRBJ2-7; possible D gene TRBD2, 7 bases. This CDR3 is built from 13 residues. V was pared by 11 bases and J by 2 bases, with 16 bases between. The germline gives CDR1 LGHNT, CDR2 FRNRAP. The CDR3 reads CACEGGGAYEQYF. CDR3 DNA: TGTGCTTGTGAGGGGGGGGGTGCCTACGAGCAGTACTTC. Combining the CDR3 with reference TRBV12-5 and TRBJ2-7 gives the whole variable domain DARVTQTPRHKVTEMGQEVTMRCQPILGHNTVFWYRQTMMQGLELLAYFRNRAPLDDSGMPKDRFSAEMPDATLATLKIQPSEPRDSAVYFCACEGGGAYEQYFGPGTRLTVT.

The chain uses TRBV5-4 and TRBJ2-3, with 13 positions matching TRBD2. From germline, CDR1 is SGHNT and CDR2 YYREEE (reference sequence). J gave up 1 base and V 0 bases, and 2 bases lay outside the gene matches. The CDR3 loop spans 17 amino acids. In DNA, the CDR3 is TGTGCCAGCAGCTTGGGCACTAGCGGGGGGGGCACAGATACGCAGTATTTT. This gives the protein CASSLGTSGGGTDTQYF. Based on the CDR3 plus reference TRBV5-4 and TRBJ2-3, the full variable domain is ETGVTQSPTHLIKTRGQQVTLRCSSQSGHNTVSWYQQALGQGPQFIFQYYREEENGRGNFPPRFSGLQFPNYSSELNVNALELDDSALYLCASSLGTSGGGTDTQYFGPGTRLTVL.